The rows below give T cell receptor beta chains drawn from one sample of a study of shared clonotypes between healthy human individuals. TCRdb's table, derived via immunoSEQ multiplex PCR, lists solely in-frame clones and lacks some. The data show millions of clones, roughly 94% seen once. The source material was naive CD4+ T cells sorted from blood. These receptors were obtained from a man aged 18 to 30 in good health. Both conserved end residues are part of each CDR3. A D gene is named only where the DNA matches it firmly. Size is omitted from some rows. Given values are once, few, many or a class for expanded clones.

cdr3_length	j_call	clone_size	v_call	d_call	cdr3_aa	cdr3_nt
16	TRBJ2-1	NA	TRBV5-5	TRBD1	CASSGTASPPYNEQFF	TGTGCCAGCAGCGGGACAGCGAGTCCACCCTACAATGAGCAGTTCTTC
14	TRBJ2-7	NA	TRBV27	TRBD2	CASKGLAGSGEQYF	TGTGCCAGCAAGGGACTAGCGGGATCTGGCGAGCAGTACTTC
13	TRBJ2-7	NA	TRBV2	NA	CASADRGLYEQYF	TGTGCCAGCGCTGACCGGGGCCTCTACGAGCAGTACTTC
13	TRBJ1-1	NA	TRBV28	NA	CASTRFRVTEAFF	TGTGCCAGCACCCGGTTTCGGGTGACTGAAGCTTTCTTT
15	TRBJ1-1	NA	TRBV6-1	NA	CASSRTPLGNTEAFF	TGTGCCAGCAGTAGGACACCCCTGGGGAACACTGAAGCTTTCTTT
14	TRBJ2-3	NA	TRBV30	NA	CAWSPRAAGDTQYF	TGTGCCTGGAGTCCCCGAGCTGCTGGAGATACGCAGTATTTT
14	TRBJ2-7	NA	TRBV28	NA	CASSSPSNSYEQYF	TGTGCCAGCAGTTCCCCCTCCAACTCCTACGAGCAGTACTTC
13	TRBJ1-2	once	TRBV6-6	NA	CASSPDLNYGYTF	TGTGCCAGCAGCCCAGACTTGAACTATGGCTACACCTTC
13	TRBJ2-7	NA	TRBV5-8	NA	CASIVREGGEQYF	TGTGCCAGCATCGTTCGCGAGGGAGGCGAGCAGTACTTC
15	TRBJ1-4	NA	TRBV25-1	TRBD1	CASSGRAGQYEKLFF	TGTGCCAGCAGTGGGAGAGCGGGACAGTATGAAAAACTGTTTTTT
14	TRBJ1-1	NA	TRBV2	NA	CASRPGTGNTEAFF	TGTGCCAGCAGGCCCGGGACGGGGAACACTGAAGCTTTCTTT
12	TRBJ2-2	NA	TRBV6-1	NA	CASKQNTGELFF	TGTGCCAGCAAGCAGAACACCGGGGAGCTGTTTTTT
14	TRBJ2-2	NA	TRBV9	NA	CASSVVGENGELFF	TGTGCCAGCAGCGTAGTGGGCGAAAACGGGGAGCTGTTTTTT
16	TRBJ1-4	NA	TRBV28	NA	CASSTSGVATNEKLFF	TGTGCCAGCAGCACCTCAGGGGTTGCAACTAATGAAAAACTGTTTTTT
13	TRBJ1-4	NA	TRBV6-1	NA	CASSEAGQGKLFF	TGTGCCAGCAGTGAAGCGGGGCAAGGAAAACTGTTTTTT
15	TRBJ1-1	NA	TRBV11-3	NA	CASSEGGKGRAEAFF	TGTGCCAGCAGCGAGGGGGGTAAGGGGAGGGCTGAAGCTTTCTTT
15	TRBJ1-4	NA	TRBV6-1	NA	CASSATSSTNEKLFF	TGTGCCAGCAGTGCGACAAGCTCGACTAATGAAAAACTGTTTTTT
18	TRBJ2-4	NA	TRBV5-6	TRBD2	CASSLEGSGRMVKNIQYF	TGTGCCAGCAGCTTGGAAGGGAGCGGGAGAATGGTCAAAAACATTCAGTACTTC
12	TRBJ2-4	NA	TRBV30	NA	CAWKAAKNIQYF	TGTGCCTGGAAGGCGGCTAAAAACATTCAGTACTTC
18	TRBJ2-6	NA	TRBV15	NA	CATTPGARSSPGANVLTF	TGTGCCACCACCCCAGGCGCTAGGTCAAGTCCCGGGGCCAACGTCCTGACTTTC
15	TRBJ2-3	NA	TRBV7-2	TRBD2	CASSRTSGFTDTQYF	TGTGCCAGCAGCCGAACTAGCGGCTTCACAGATACGCAGTATTTT
15	TRBJ2-7	NA	TRBV30	TRBD1	CAWSSPGTGFYEQYF	TGTGCCTGGAGTTCTCCCGGGACAGGCTTCTACGAGCAGTACTTC
14	TRBJ1-5	NA	TRBV5-4	NA	CASSLIGSDQPQHF	TGTGCCAGCAGCTTGATAGGGAGTGATCAGCCCCAGCATTTT
13	TRBJ2-3	NA	TRBV10-3	NA	CAITGIAADTQYF	TGTGCCATCACAGGTATTGCAGCAGATACGCAGTATTTT
14	TRBJ2-1	NA	TRBV19	TRBD1	CASRPGTENNEQFF	TGTGCCAGTAGGCCCGGGACAGAGAACAATGAGCAGTTCTTC